The sequence of this TCR beta chain was determined in a study of blood T cell repertoires in COVID-19. CDR1 and CDR2 (germline): LNHDA, SQIVND (reference sequence). CDR3 size: 12 residues. The germline V and J ends were trimmed by 10 bases and 8 bases, with 15 bases remaining between them. The table came from immunoSEQ multiplex PCR; TCRdb's copy has only in-frame clones and leaves some out. The sample shows some 300,000 clones, around 87% of them seen only once. The chain uses TRBV19 and TRBJ2-1; D is possibly TRBD2 (6 bases). The sample comprised peripheral blood. The receptor's source is a man aged 18 to 29 with active or convalescent COVID-19. This chain's CDR3 is CATKAGGDEQFF. The CDR3, as DNA: TGTGCCACTAAGGCCGGGGGAGATGAGCAGTTCTTC.